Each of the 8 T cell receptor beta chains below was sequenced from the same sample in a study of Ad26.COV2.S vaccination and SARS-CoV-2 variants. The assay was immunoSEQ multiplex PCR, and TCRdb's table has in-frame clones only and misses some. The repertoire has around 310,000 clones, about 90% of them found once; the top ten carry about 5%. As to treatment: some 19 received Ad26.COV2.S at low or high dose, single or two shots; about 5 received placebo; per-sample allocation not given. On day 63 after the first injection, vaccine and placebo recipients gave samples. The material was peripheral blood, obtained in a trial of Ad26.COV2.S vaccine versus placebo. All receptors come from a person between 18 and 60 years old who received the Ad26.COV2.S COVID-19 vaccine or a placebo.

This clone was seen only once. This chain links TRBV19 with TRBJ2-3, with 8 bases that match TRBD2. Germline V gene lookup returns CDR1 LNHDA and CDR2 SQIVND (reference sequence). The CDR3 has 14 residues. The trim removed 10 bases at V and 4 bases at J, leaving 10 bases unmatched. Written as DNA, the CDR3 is TGTGCCACAACCCGGGGGGGCTCGGCAGATACGCAGTATTTT. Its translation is CATTRGGSADTQYF. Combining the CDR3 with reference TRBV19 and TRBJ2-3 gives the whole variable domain DGGITQSPKYLFRKEGQNVTLSCEQNLNHDAMYWYRQDPGQGLRLIYYSQIVNDFQKGDIAEGYSVSREKKESFPLTVTSAQKNPTAFYLCATTRGGSADTQYFGPGTRLTVL.

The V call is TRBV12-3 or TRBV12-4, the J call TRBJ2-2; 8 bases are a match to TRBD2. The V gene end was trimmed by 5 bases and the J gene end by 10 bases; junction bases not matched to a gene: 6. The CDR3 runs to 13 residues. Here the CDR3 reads CASSPGGPEELFF. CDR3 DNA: TGTGCCAGCAGTCCGGGGGGGCCTGAGGAGCTGTTTTTT.

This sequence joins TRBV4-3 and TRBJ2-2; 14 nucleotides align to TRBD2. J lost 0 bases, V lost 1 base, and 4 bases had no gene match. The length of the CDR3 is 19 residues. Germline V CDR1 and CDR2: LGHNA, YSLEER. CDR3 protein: CASSQVPGLAGANTGELFF. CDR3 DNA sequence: TGCGCCAGCAGCCAAGTTCCGGGACTAGCGGGGGCGAACACCGGGGAGCTGTTTTTT.

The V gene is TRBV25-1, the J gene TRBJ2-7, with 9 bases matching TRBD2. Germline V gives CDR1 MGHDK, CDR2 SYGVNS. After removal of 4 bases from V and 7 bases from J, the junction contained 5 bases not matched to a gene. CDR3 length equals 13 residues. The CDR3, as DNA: TGTGCCAGCAGTGTGCGGGAGGGCCTTGAGCAGTACGTC. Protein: CASSVREGLEQYV.

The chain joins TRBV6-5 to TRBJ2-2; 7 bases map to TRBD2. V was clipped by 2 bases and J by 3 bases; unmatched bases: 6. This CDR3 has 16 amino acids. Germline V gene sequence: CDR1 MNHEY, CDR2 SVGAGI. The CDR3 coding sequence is TGTGCCAGCAGTTACGAGGCTAGCGGCTACACCGGGGAGCTGTTTTTT. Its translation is CASSYEASGYTGELFF.

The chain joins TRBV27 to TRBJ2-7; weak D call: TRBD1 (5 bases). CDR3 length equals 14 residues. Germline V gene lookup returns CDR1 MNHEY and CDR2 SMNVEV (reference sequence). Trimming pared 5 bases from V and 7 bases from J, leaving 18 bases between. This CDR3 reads CASSTTGRIGEQYV. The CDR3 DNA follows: TGTGCCAGCAGTACTACAGGAAGGATAGGGGAGCAGTACGTC.

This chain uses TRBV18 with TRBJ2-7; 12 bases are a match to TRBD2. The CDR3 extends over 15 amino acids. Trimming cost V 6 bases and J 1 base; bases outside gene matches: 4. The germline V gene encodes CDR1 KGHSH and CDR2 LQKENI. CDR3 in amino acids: CASSPSGGASYEQYF. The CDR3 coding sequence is TGTGCCAGCTCGCCTAGCGGGGGGGCATCCTACGAGCAGTACTTC.

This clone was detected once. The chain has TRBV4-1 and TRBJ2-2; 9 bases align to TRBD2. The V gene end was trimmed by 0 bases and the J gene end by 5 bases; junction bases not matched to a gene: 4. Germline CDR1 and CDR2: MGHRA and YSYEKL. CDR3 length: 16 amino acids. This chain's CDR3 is CASSQEPAGGTGELFF. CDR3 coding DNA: TGCGCCAGCAGCCAAGAGCCAGCGGGAGGAACCGGGGAGCTGTTTTTT.